This record looks at one T cell receptor beta chain sequence and its context. The antigen is not known. The data derive from a study of OX40 agonist ivuxolimab in advanced cancers. Turning to the study itself: People who had prior anti-PD-1, anti-PD-L1 or anti-CTLA-4 therapy could take part, and under 45% had some. Notes on the study in general: The specificity for antigen of the expanded peripheral T cells was not determined.

The V gene's germline CDR1 is MNHNY and CDR2 SVGAGI (reference sequence). The CDR3 sequence is 11 residues long. The ends were cut back, 9 bases at V and 8 bases at J, with 11 bases in the middle. Patients were ineligible given autoimmune disease history or systemic immunosuppression. Some clones are missing from TCRdb's copy, which holds only in-frame ones; the method was immunoSEQ multiplex PCR. The table has 82,000 or so clones, approximately 90% seen once. This sequence joins TRBV6-6 and TRBJ2-1; D unresolved. The specimen was CD4+ or CD8+ T cells sorted from blood, collected in a trial of the OX40 agonist ivuxolimab. The TCR was taken from an adult with an advanced solid tumor such as melanoma, head and neck, liver or kidney cancer. CDR3: CASGSNYEQFF. The CDR3 DNA is TGTGCCAGTGGCTCTAACTATGAGCAGTTCTTC.